This T cell receptor beta chain was identified during a study of blood T cell repertoires in COVID-19. On the study more broadly: The cDNA or gDNA used as material had been derived from T cells, B-cell-depleted T cells, or PBMCs.

The CDR3 has 17 amino acids. J lost 1 base, V lost 0 bases, and 1 base had no gene match. CDR1 and CDR2 (germline): SGHNT, YYREEE (reference sequence). Method: immunoSEQ multiplex PCR; TCRdb's copy keeps in-frame clones and lacks some. This repertoire shows 250,000 to 300,000 clones, 83% found once; its top ten account for about 4.3%. The sample was peripheral blood. The receptor comes from a man aged 60 to 75 who had recovered from COVID-19. The rearrangement links TRBV5-4 to TRBJ2-6; 10 bases are shared with TRBD1. The CDR3: CASSLGDRGSGANVLTF. In DNA form, the CDR3 reads TGTGCCAGCAGCTTGGGGGACAGGGGTTCTGGGGCCAACGTCCTGACTTTC. The full variable domain, rest sourced from reference TRBV5-4 and TRBJ2-6, is ETGVTQSPTHLIKTRGQQVTLRCSSQSGHNTVSWYQQALGQGPQFIFQYYREEENGRGNFPPRFSGLQFPNYSSELNVNALELDDSALYLCASSLGDRGSGANVLTFGAGSRLTVL.